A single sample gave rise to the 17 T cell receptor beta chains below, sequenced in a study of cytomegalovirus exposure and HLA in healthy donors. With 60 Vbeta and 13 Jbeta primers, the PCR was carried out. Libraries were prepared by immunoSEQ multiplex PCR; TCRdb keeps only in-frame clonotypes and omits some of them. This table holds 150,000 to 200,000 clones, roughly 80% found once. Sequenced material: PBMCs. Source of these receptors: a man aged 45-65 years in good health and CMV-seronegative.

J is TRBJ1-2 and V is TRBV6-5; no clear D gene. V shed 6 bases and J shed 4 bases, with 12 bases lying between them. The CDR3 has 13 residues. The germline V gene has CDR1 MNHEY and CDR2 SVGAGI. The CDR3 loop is CASSADGAYGYTF. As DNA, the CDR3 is TGTGCCAGCAGCGCCGACGGAGCCTATGGCTACACCTTC.

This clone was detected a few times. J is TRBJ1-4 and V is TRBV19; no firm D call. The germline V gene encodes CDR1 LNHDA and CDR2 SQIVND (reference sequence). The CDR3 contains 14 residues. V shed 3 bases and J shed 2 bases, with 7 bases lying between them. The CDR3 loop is CASSIFVTNEKLFF. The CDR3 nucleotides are TGTGCCAGTAGTATCTTTGTCACTAATGAAAAACTGTTTTTT.

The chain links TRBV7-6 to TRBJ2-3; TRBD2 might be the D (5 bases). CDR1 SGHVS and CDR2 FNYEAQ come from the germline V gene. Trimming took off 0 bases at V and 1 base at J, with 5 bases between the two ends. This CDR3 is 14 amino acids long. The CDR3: CASSLAEGTDTQYF. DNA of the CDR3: TGTGCCAGCAGCTTAGCGGAGGGCACAGATACGCAGTATTTT.

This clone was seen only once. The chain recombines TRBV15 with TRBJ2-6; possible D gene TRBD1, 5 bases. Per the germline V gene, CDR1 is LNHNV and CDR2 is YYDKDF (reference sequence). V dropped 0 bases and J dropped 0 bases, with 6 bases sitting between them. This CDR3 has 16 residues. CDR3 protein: CATSRDRVSGANVLTF. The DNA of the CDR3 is TGTGCCACCAGCAGAGACAGGGTCTCTGGGGCCAACGTCCTGACTTTC.

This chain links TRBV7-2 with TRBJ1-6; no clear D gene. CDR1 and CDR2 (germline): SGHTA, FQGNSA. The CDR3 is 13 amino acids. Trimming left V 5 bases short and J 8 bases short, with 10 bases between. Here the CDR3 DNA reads TGTGCCAGCAGCCGCACACAGTATTCACCCCTCCACTTT. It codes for CASSRTQYSPLHF. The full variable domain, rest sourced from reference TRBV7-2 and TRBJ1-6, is GAGVSQSPSNKVTEKGKDVELRCDPISGHTALYWYRQSLGQGLEFLIYFQGNSAPDKSGLPSDRFSAERTGGSVSTLTIQRTQQEDSAVYLCASSRTQYSPLHFGNGTRLTVT.

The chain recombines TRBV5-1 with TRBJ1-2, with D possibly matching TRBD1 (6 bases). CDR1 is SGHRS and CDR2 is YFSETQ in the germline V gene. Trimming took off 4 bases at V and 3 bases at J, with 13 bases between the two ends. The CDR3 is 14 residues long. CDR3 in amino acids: CASSPSGQYYGYTF. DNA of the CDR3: TGCGCCAGCAGCCCAAGTGGACAGTACTATGGCTACACCTTC.

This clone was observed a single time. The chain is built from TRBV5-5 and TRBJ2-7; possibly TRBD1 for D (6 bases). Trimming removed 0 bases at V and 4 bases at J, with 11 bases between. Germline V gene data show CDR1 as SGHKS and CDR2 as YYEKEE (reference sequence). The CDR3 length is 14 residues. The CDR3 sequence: CASSLGRGWYEQYF. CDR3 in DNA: TGTGCCAGCAGCTTGGGCAGGGGCTGGTACGAGCAGTACTTC.

DNA for the CDR3: TGTGCCAGCAGTGTAAAGACAGCAGGCACCGGGGAGCTGTTTTTT. Amino acids: CASSVKTAGTGELFF. J is TRBJ2-2 and V is TRBV6-1; the D gene is possibly TRBD1 (5 bases). Trimming stripped 4 bases from V and 4 bases from J, with 13 bases between. This CDR3 is built from 15 residues. Germline V gene data show CDR1 as MNHNS and CDR2 as SASEGT.

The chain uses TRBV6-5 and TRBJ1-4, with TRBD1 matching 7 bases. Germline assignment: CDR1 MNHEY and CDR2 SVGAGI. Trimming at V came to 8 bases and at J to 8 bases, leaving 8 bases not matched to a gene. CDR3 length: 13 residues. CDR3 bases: TGTGCCAGCGGAAGACAGGGAAGGGAAAAACTGTTTTTT. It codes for CASGRQGREKLFF.

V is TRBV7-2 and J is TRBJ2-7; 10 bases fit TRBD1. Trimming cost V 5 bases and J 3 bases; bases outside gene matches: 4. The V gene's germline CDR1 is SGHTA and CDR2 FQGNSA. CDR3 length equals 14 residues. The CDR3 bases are TGTGCCAGCAGCCGGACAGGGGGGAACTACGAGCAGTACTTC. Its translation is CASSRTGGNYEQYF.

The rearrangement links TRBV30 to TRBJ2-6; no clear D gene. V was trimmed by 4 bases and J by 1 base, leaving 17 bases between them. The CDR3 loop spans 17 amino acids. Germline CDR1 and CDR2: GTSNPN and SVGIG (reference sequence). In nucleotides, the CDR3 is TGTGCCTGGACAGAATATGGTTCGTTTTCTGGGGCCAACGTCCTGACTTTC. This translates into CAWTEYGSFSGANVLTF.

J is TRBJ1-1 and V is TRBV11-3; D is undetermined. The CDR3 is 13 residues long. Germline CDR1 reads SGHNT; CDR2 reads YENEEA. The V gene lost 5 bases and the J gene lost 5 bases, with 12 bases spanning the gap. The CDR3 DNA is TGTGCCAGCAGCCCGCCGGGTGGAACTGAAGCTTTCTTT. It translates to CASSPPGGTEAFF.

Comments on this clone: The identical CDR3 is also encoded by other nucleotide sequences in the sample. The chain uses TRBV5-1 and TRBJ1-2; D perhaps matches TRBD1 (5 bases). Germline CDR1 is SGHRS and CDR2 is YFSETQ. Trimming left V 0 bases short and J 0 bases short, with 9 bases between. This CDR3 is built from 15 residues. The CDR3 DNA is TGCGCCAGCAGCTTGGCGCAGGGCGCTAACTATGGCTACACCTTC. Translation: CASSLAQGANYGYTF. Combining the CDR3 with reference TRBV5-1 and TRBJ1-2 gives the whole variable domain KAGVTQTPRYLIKTRGQQVTLSCSPISGHRSVSWYQQTPGQGLQFLFEYFSETQRNKGNFPGRFSGRQFSNSRSEMNVSTLELGDSALYLCASSLAQGANYGYTFGSGTRLTVV.

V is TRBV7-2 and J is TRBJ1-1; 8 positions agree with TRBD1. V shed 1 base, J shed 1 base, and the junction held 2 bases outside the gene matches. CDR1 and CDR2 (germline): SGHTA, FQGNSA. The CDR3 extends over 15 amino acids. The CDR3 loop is CASSLGGTGNTEAFF. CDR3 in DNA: TGTGCCAGCAGCTTAGGCGGGACAGGGAACACTGAAGCTTTCTTT.

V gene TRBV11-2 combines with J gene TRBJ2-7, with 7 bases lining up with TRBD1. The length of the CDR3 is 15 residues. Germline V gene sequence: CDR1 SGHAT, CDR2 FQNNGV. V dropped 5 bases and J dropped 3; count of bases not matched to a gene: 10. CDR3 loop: CASSLRQGFGYEQYF. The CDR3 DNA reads TGTGCCAGCAGCCTCCGACAGGGATTTGGCTACGAGCAGTACTTC.

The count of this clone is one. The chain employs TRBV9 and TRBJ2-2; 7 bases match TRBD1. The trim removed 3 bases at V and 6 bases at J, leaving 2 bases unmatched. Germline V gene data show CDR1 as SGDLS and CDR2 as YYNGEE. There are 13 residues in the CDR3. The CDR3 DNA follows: TGTGCCAGCAGCGCAGGGACAGCCGGGGAGCTGTTTTTT. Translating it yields CASSAGTAGELFF.

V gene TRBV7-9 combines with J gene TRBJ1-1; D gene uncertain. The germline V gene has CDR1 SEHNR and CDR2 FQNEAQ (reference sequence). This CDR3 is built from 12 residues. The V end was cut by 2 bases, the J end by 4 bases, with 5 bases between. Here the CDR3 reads CASSLFGTEAFF. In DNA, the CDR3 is TGTGCCAGCAGCTTATTCGGCACTGAAGCTTTCTTT.